This TCR beta chain was identified during a study of cytomegalovirus exposure and HLA in healthy donors. Study-wide results and caveats: Links to common viral pathogens appeared, in a later analysis, for several of the most significant clusters. Later on, an analysis tied some 17,000 TCR beta sequences to HLA alleles at 0.05 false discovery rate.

Germline CDR1 KGHSH, CDR2 LQKENI. The CDR3 has 14 amino acids. J gave up 5 bases and V 4 bases, and 5 bases lay outside the gene matches. The PCR made use of 60 Vbeta and 13 Jbeta primers. Assay used: immunoSEQ multiplex PCR; TCRdb lists only in-frame clones, some missing. The sample includes about 270,000 clones, around 65% of them seen just once. A few counts support this clone. Its antigen is not identified. J is TRBJ1-3 and V is TRBV18, with 7 bases aligning to TRBD1. The sample comprised PBMCs. The origin of this receptor is a female donor in good health and CMV-seronegative. CDR3 loop: CASSREGARNTIYF. The DNA for the CDR3 is TGTGCCAGCTCACGTGAGGGGGCTCGAAACACCATATATTTT.